Sequencing of this T cell receptor (beta chain) was carried out in a study of CDR3 diversity in severe acne. A single record per CDR3 protein comes from TCRdb applying MiXCR to the PCR reads. In the table there are tens of thousands of distinct CDR3 sequences, under 65% of which are singletons. This CDR3 has 17 residues. V lost 6 bases, J lost 5 bases, and 26 bases lay in between. Germline CDR1 reads MDHEN; CDR2 reads SYDVKM. This TCR was sampled from a male donor in good health, without acne. Sequencing was carried out using blood. The rearrangement links TRBV28 to TRBJ2-7; D perhaps matches TRBD1 (6 bases). The CDR3 region is CASRPLGATGYENEQYF. CDR3 sequence (DNA): TGTGCCAGCAGACCGTTGGGGGCTACAGGGTACGAAAACGAGCAGTACTTC.